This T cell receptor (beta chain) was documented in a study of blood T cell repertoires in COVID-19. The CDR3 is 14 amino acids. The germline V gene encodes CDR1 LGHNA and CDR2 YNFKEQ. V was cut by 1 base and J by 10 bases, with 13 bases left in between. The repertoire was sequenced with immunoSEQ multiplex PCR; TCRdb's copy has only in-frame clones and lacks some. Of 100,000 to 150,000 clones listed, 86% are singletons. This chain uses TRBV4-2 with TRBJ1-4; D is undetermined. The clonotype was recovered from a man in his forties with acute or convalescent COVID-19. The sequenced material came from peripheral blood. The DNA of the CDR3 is TGTGCCAGCAGCCAAGGACGGGAGGCTGCAAAACTGTTTTTT. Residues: CASSQGREAAKLFF.